Listed below are T cell receptor beta chains from one sample, sequenced in a study of blood T cell repertoires in COVID-19. Sequencing used immunoSEQ multiplex PCR; TCRdb keeps in-frame clones, though not all of them. This table holds 20,000 to 30,000 clones, over 85% found once. What was sequenced was peripheral blood. These receptors originate from a human donor with active COVID-19. The donor label of this sample is uncertain. CDR3s include the opening cysteine and the closing phenylalanine or tryptophan. A D gene is named only where the DNA matches it firmly. Some rows have no size entry. The others give once, few or many, or a class for an expanded clone.

-	TRBV5-1	TRBJ1-6	TRBD1	TGCGCCAGCAAGCTTCGGGACAGTTATAATTCACCCCTCCACTTT	CASKLRDSYNSPLHF
-	TRBV30	TRBJ2-3	-	TGTGCCTGGAGTGCTACAGGTAACACAGATACGCAGTATTTT	CAWSATGNTDTQYF
-	TRBV12-3/TRBV12-4	TRBJ2-7	TRBD2	TGTGCCAGCAGGGGAGGGGATGCCTACGAGCAGTACTTC	CASRGGDAYEQYF
-	TRBV6-5	TRBJ2-7	-	TGTGCCAGCAGCCGAGCCCGGGGGATCGACGAGCAGTACTTC	CASSRARGIDEQYF
-	TRBV14	TRBJ2-7	TRBD1	TGTGCCAGCAGCCGACCGGGACAGGGGACCTACGAGCAGTACTTC	CASSRPGQGTYEQYF
-	TRBV19	TRBJ2-6	TRBD1	TGTGCCAGTATCCCCGACAGGGGTTTCGGGGCCAACGTCCTGACTTTC	CASIPDRGFGANVLTF
-	TRBV14	TRBJ2-7	-	TGTGCCAGCAGCCAGACCGCTAGTGCCTACGAGCAGTACTTC	CASSQTASAYEQYF
-	TRBV7-8	TRBJ1-5	TRBD1	TGTGCCAGCAGCCCAGCCCCTGGGACAGGGCGCAATCAGCCCCAGCATTTT	CASSPAPGTGRNQPQHF
medium-sized	TRBV5-4	TRBJ1-2	-	TGTGCCAGCAGCTTGGCCGGGGGAAATACTAACTATGGCTACACCTTC	CASSLAGGNTNYGYTF
-	TRBV6-5	TRBJ1-2	-	TGTGCCAGCAGTTACTCAAGGAGGGATACTAACTATGGCTACACCTTC	CASSYSRRDTNYGYTF
-	TRBV6-1	TRBJ2-7	-	TGTGCCAGCAGTGACCCCGTCCATTTGCGTTACGAGCAGTACTTC	CASSDPVHLRYEQYF
-	TRBV5-1	TRBJ2-5	TRBD2	TGCGCCAGCAGCCGGGGGACTAGCGGGGGAGAGACCCAGTACTTC	CASSRGTSGGETQYF
-	TRBV27	TRBJ2-3	-	TGTGCCAGCAGTTTATCGCCTTGGGCTAGCTCTAGCACAGATACGCAGTATTTT	CASSLSPWASSSTDTQYF
-	TRBV19	TRBJ2-7	-	TGTGCCAGTAGTGCGCCAGGAGGGTCCTACGAGCAGTACTTC	CASSAPGGSYEQYF
-	TRBV6-5	TRBJ2-4	-	TGTGCCAGCATGGCGGGAAACATTCAGTACTTC	CASMAGNIQYF
few	TRBV7-2	TRBJ2-1	TRBD1	TGTGCCAGCAGCTTTTCCGGGACAGGTTACAATGAGCAGTTCTTC	CASSFSGTGYNEQFF
-	TRBV30	TRBJ1-5	-	TGTGCCTGGGCGGAGGGGTTCCAGCCCCAGCATTTT	CAWAEGFQPQHF
-	TRBV7-6	TRBJ2-7	TRBD1	TGTGCCAGCAGCTTAGCGGGGACAGGGGCCTACGAGCAGTACTTC	CASSLAGTGAYEQYF
-	TRBV19	TRBJ2-2	TRBD1	TGTGCCAGTAGTCCTCTCGGGGACAGGGGGGACACCGGGGAGCTGTTTTTT	CASSPLGDRGDTGELFF
once	TRBV9	TRBJ2-1	-	TGTGCCAGCAGCGTTACCAGCGGCTCCTACAATGAGCAGTTCTTC	CASSVTSGSYNEQFF
-	TRBV5-8	TRBJ1-4	TRBD1	TGTGCCAGCAGCAGTCGGATGACAGGGTGGGCAACTAATGAAAAACTGTTTTTT	CASSSRMTGWATNEKLFF
-	TRBV27	TRBJ2-7	TRBD1	TGTGCCAGCAGTTCGCCCGACAGGGAAAGGTACGAGCAGTACTTC	CASSSPDRERYEQYF
-	TRBV7-2	TRBJ1-1	-	TGTGCCAGCAGCTTACTGTCGCCGGGAACTGAAGCTTTCTTT	CASSLLSPGTEAFF
once	TRBV28	TRBJ2-7	TRBD2	TGTGCCAGCAGTTTGGGGGGGGGCTACGAGCAGTACTTC	CASSLGGGYEQYF
once	TRBV27	TRBJ2-2	-	TGTGCCAGCGGCCGTAGTGGGGCGGTTACCGGGGAGCTGTTTTTT	CASGRSGAVTGELFF
-	TRBV2	TRBJ1-1	-	TGTGCCAGCAGGCGTGGTCTGAACACTGAAGCTTTCTTT	CASRRGLNTEAFF
-	TRBV6-5	TRBJ1-4	-	TGTGCCATCTGCAGGGTCACCAATGAAAAACTGTTTTTT	CAICRVTNEKLFF
-	TRBV10-3	TRBJ2-7	-	TGTGCCATCAGTGAGTCTCCGTCCCTCTCCTACGAGCAGTACTTC	CAISESPSLSYEQYF
-	TRBV6-2/TRBV6-3	TRBJ2-5	TRBD1	TGTGCCAGCAGTTCCCGGACAGGGGCTTTAAGAGAGACCCAGTACTTC	CASSSRTGALRETQYF
-	TRBV5-1	TRBJ1-1	-	TGCGCCAGCAGCCCTCCTGAGGACACTGAGGCTTTCTTT	CASSPPEDTEAFF
-	TRBV2	TRBJ1-4	-	TGTGCCAGCAGTGCTAACAGCCCAACTAATGAAAAACTGTTTTTT	CASSANSPTNEKLFF
-	TRBV3-1/TRBV3-2	TRBJ2-7	TRBD2	TGTGCCAGCAGCCAAGATAGCTCTAGCGGGAGTAATGGGGAGCAGTACTTC	CASSQDSSSGSNGEQYF
-	TRBV18	TRBJ2-1	TRBD2	TGTGCCAGCTCAAAAACCGCTGGGACTAGCTTGGATGAGCAGTTCTTC	CASSKTAGTSLDEQFF
-	TRBV6-5	TRBJ2-1	TRBD1	TGTGCCACCCAGCCCCAGGGGGCCTCCTACAATGAGCAGTTCTTC	CATQPQGASYNEQFF
-	TRBV7-9	TRBJ2-3	TRBD1	TGTGCCAGCAGCTTAGCGGTGGGACAGGGTAGTGCAGATACGCAGTATTTT	CASSLAVGQGSADTQYF
-	TRBV9	TRBJ2-5	TRBD1	TGTGCCAGCAGCAGACGACAGGGTAGTCCGGGTGAGACCCAGTACTTC	CASSRRQGSPGETQYF
-	TRBV5-1	TRBJ2-7	-	TGCGCCAGCACCCCGGTGACAGGTACCTACGAGCAGTACTTC	CASTPVTGTYEQYF
-	TRBV29-1	TRBJ2-4	TRBD2	TGCAGCGTTGAGGGCGGGAGAGGGGCCAAAAACATTCAGTACTTC	CSVEGGRGAKNIQYF
-	TRBV27	TRBJ2-3	-	TGTGCCAGCAGTTTAGCGGGGTGGGATACGCAGTATTTT	CASSLAGWDTQYF
-	TRBV7-9	TRBJ2-5	TRBD1	TGTGCCAGCAGCTTGGGGGACAGGGTGAAGGAAGAGACCCAGTACTTC	CASSLGDRVKEETQYF
-	TRBV7-6	TRBJ2-3	TRBD2	TGTGCCAGCAGCCCAACTAGCGGGAGGACGCAGTATTTT	CASSPTSGRTQYF
once	TRBV2	TRBJ2-1	TRBD2	TGTGCCAACGCGGGAGGGTTAGGAAATGAGCAGTTCTTC	CANAGGLGNEQFF
-	TRBV29-1	TRBJ1-2	TRBD1	TGCAGCGTTGACCGACAGGGGGTTGGCTACACCTTC	CSVDRQGVGYTF
-	TRBV29-1	TRBJ2-1	-	TGCAGCGTTGTTACCCAGGGGCGACGGTTCTCCTACAATGAGCAGTTCTTC	CSVVTQGRRFSYNEQFF
-	TRBV5-8	TRBJ2-7	TRBD1	TGTGCCAGCAGCTCAACGGGACAGCTAACCTACGAGCAGTACTTC	CASSSTGQLTYEQYF
-	TRBV6-4	TRBJ2-3	-	TGTGCCAGCAGTGCGGGTGTCACAGATACGCAGTATTTT	CASSAGVTDTQYF
-	TRBV19	TRBJ1-3	-	TGTGCCAGTAGTCGGGGTACCTCTGGAAACACCATATATTTT	CASSRGTSGNTIYF
-	TRBV7-2	TRBJ2-2	TRBD2	TGTGCCAGCAGCTTAGCAGGGCTAGCGGGGAACACCGGGGAGCTGTTTTTT	CASSLAGLAGNTGELFF
-	TRBV7-9	TRBJ2-1	TRBD1	TGTGCCAGCAGCTTTGACAGGGTCTCCTACAATGAGCAGTTCTTC	CASSFDRVSYNEQFF
few	TRBV5-1	TRBJ2-1	-	TGCGCCAGCAGCACTTACAATGAGCAGTTCTTC	CASSTYNEQFF
-	TRBV6-2/TRBV6-3	TRBJ1-5	TRBD1	TGTGCCAGCAGTCGTGGACAGGGGATAATGAGCAATCAGCCCCAGCATTTT	CASSRGQGIMSNQPQHF
-	TRBV2	TRBJ2-5	-	TGTGCCAGCACGATCAGGGTGGAGACCCAGTACTTC	CASTIRVETQYF
few	TRBV6-2/TRBV6-3	TRBJ1-6	-	TGTGCCAGCAGTTACTTTCAGGATTTTGGGACTTATAATTCACCCCTCCACTTT	CASSYFQDFGTYNSPLHF
-	TRBV6-6	TRBJ1-1	-	TGTGCCAGCAGCCCCGGGGGGGGGATTTACACTGAAGCTTTCTTT	CASSPGGGIYTEAFF
-	TRBV15	TRBJ2-1	-	TGTGCCACCAGCAGAGTAGAAGAGCAGTTCTTC	CATSRVEEQFF
-	TRBV28	TRBJ1-2	TRBD1	TGTGCCAGCAGTTTACCCGACAGGGTGCGCTATGGCTACACCTTC	CASSLPDRVRYGYTF
-	TRBV6-6	TRBJ2-3	TRBD1	TGTGCCAGCAGATCGACAGGGGGCACAGATACGCAGTATTTT	CASRSTGGTDTQYF
-	TRBV30	TRBJ1-4	-	TGTGCCTGGAGTGTACGGCGCCAGGGGAGTTTCGGGACTGAAAAACTGTTTTTT	CAWSVRRQGSFGTEKLFF
-	TRBV28	TRBJ1-1	-	TGTGCCAGCAGTTTAGGGAGACGGACTGAAGCTTTCTTT	CASSLGRRTEAFF
-	TRBV27	TRBJ1-5	TRBD1	TGTGCCAGCAGTTTCAGGGGGAAGGATCAGCCCCAGCATTTT	CASSFRGKDQPQHF